Sequencing of this T cell receptor beta chain was carried out in a study of blood T cell repertoires in COVID-19. About the research overall: PBMCs, B-cell-depleted T cells, or T cells were the source of the cDNA or gDNA that made up the material.

The CDR3 totals 15 residues. Per the study methods: Counts of nucleated cells, estimated from reference gene primer amplification, were obtained. Profiling relied on immunoSEQ multiplex PCR, and the TCRdb table lists in-frame clones only, not all of them. V, J and clone size derive from that table, while D and trimming were established from the DNA sequence. The profile covers under 300,000 clones, with roughly 80% appearing a single time and 5% to 8% taken by the ten largest. The clonotype originates from a woman in her sixties with active or convalescent COVID-19. The specimen sequenced was peripheral blood. V gene TRBV21-1 combines with J gene TRBJ2-5; the listed D gene, TRBD1, was not tested against the DNA. TRBV21-1 is marked as a pseudogene. The CDR3 reads CASSKADRGWETQYF. The CDR3, as DNA: TGTGCCAGCAGCAAAGCTGACAGGGGTTGGGAGACCCAGTACTTC.